This TCR beta chain derives from a study of T cells in Graves' hyperthyroidism and ophthalmopathy. It was RNA transcripts that yielded the amplified TCR beta CDR3 regions. Carried out on the TCR CDR3, a first-round RT-PCR used the HTBI primer set. MiXCR, applied by TCRdb to the multiplex PCR reads, yields one record per CDR3 protein. The data show some 620,000 distinct CDR3 sequences, with 15% to 20% seen just once and less than 4.5% held by the top ten. This clonotype was observed a few times. The antigen is not known. Over 18 months, lack of ophthalmopathy progression marked Graves' hyperthyroidism as stable. Hyperthyroidism in the patients, aged 18 to 65, was newly diagnosed and under 2 months in duration. This CDR3 has 15 amino acids. Germline CDR1 is SGDLS and CDR2 is YYNGEE. V was clipped by 0 bases and J by 3 bases, with 13 bases between them. Notes on the study in general: The model foresaw ophthalmopathy a median roughly 6.3 months prior to onset. Most thyroid clonotypes expanded above 0.001 appeared in blood too.

The rearrangement uses TRBV9 and TRBJ2-7; the D call may be TRBD1 or TRBD2 (6 bases each). The sample consisted of blood. This clonotype was sampled from a woman in her twenties or thirties with Graves' hyperthyroidism. In nucleotides, the CDR3 is TGTGCCAGCAGCGTAGTCCCCGGGGGCGTCTACGAGCAGTACTTC. This sequence encodes CASSVVPGGVYEQYF.